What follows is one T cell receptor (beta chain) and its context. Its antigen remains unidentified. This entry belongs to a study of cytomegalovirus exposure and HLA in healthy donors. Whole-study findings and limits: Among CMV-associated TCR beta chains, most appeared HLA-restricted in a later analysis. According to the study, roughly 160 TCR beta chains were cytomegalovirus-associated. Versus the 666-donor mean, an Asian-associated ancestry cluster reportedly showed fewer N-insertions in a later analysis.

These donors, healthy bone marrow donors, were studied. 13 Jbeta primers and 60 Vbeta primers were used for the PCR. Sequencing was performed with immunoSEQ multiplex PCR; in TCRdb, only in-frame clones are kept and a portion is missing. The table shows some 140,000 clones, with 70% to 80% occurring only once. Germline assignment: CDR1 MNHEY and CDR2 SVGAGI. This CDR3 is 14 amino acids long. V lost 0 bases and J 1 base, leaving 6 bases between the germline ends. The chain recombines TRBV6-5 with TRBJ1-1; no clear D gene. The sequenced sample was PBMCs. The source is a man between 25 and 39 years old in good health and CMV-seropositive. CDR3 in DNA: TGTGCCAGCAGTTACTCGACTCAGAACACTGAAGCTTTCTTT. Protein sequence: CASSYSTQNTEAFF.